This is a list of T cell receptor beta chains from one sample in a study of post-analysis software for immune sequencing data. Each CDR3 protein gets one entry after TCRdb re-called the PCR reads with MiXCR. The repertoire includes a few hundred thousand distinct CDR3 sequences, around 40% of them detected once, and 9.5% to 13% sits in the top ten. The sample was blood. These receptors all stem from a girl between 5 and 17 years old with multiple sclerosis. Both conserved end residues are part of each CDR3. A D gene is named only where the DNA matches it firmly. Some rows mark clone size as missing; the rest say once, few, many or name a class of expanded clone.

>NA|TRBJ1-2|TRBV12-3/TRBV12-4|NA
CASSNRQPGRRQTNYGYTF
TGTGCCAGCAGTAACCGACAGCCGGGCCGTCGGCAAACTAACTATGGCTACACCTTC
>TRBD2|TRBJ2-3|TRBV7-2|NA
CASSLAGTSGGDTQYF
TGTGCCAGCAGCTTAGCGGGGACTAGCGGGGGAGATACGCAGTATTTT
>NA|TRBJ1-2|TRBV4-1|NA
CASSPMGGAYGYTF
TGCGCCAGCAGCCCCATGGGCGGTGCCTATGGCTACACCTTC
>TRBD1|TRBJ1-4|TRBV7-9|NA
CASSTRTGVGEKLFF
TGTGCCAGCAGCACCCGGACAGGGGTTGGCGAAAAACTGTTTTTT
>NA|TRBJ2-3|TRBV12-3/TRBV12-4|NA
CASSLGFQLGADTQYF
TGTGCCAGCAGTTTAGGTTTTCAGTTGGGGGCAGATACGCAGTATTTT
>NA|TRBJ2-4|TRBV18|NA
CASSPRQALAKNIQYF
TGTGCCAGCTCGCCTCGACAGGCGCTAGCCAAAAACATTCAGTACTTC
>TRBD1|TRBJ1-2|TRBV12-3/TRBV12-4|few
CASKRTGRYGYTF
TGTGCCAGCAAACGGACAGGTCGCTATGGCTACACCTTC
>NA|TRBJ2-1|TRBV11-2|NA
CASSLERTDEQFF
TGTGCCAGCAGCTTAGAGCGGACAGATGAGCAGTTCTTC
>NA|TRBJ2-3|TRBV7-3|NA
CASSVLDGSGTDTQYF
TGTGCCAGCAGTGTCCTCGATGGCTCGGGCACAGATACGCAGTATTTT
>NA|TRBJ2-7|TRBV29-1|NA
CSVGAPYEQYF
TGCAGCGTCGGGGCCCCCTACGAGCAGTACTTC
>TRBD2|TRBJ2-1|TRBV20-1|NA
CSASPSGTSVNEQFF
TGCAGTGCTAGTCCTTCCGGGACTAGCGTCAATGAGCAGTTCTTC
>NA|TRBJ1-5|TRBV7-8|few
CAGSPDGTSNQPQHF
TGTGCCGGCAGCCCGGACGGGACAAGCAATCAGCCCCAGCATTTT
>NA|TRBJ2-3|TRBV10-3|few
CAISQGDTQYF
TGTGCCATCAGTCAGGGAGATACGCAGTATTTT
>TRBD2|TRBJ2-3|TRBV18|few
CASSPDGRTQYF
TGTGCCAGCTCACCCGACGGGAGGACGCAGTATTTT
>TRBD1|TRBJ2-1|TRBV11-2|few
CASNIPGQGYNEQFF
TGTGCCAGCAACATCCCGGGACAGGGTTACAATGAGCAGTTCTTC
>TRBD2|TRBJ2-3|TRBV11-2|NA
CASSTSRGRDTQYF
TGTGCCAGCAGCACCTCGCGGGGGAGGGATACGCAGTATTTT
>NA|TRBJ2-5|TRBV5-1|NA
CASSLAGWEQETQYF
TGCGCCAGCAGCTTGGCCGGATGGGAACAAGAGACCCAGTACTTC
>NA|TRBJ2-5|TRBV5-1|NA
CASSLDREYETQYF
TGCGCCAGCAGCTTGGACAGGGAATACGAGACCCAGTACTTC
>NA|TRBJ2-5|TRBV29-1|many
CGALPPDARETQYF
TGCGGGGCCCTCCCACCGGACGCTCGGGAGACCCAGTACTTC
>TRBD1|TRBJ1-6|TRBV4-1|NA
CASRGGRGLGNSPLHF
TGCGCCAGCAGAGGTGGCAGGGGGCTCGGGAATTCACCCCTCCACTTT
>NA|TRBJ2-3|TRBV5-1|few
CASRPDTDTQYF
TGCGCCAGCCGACCCGACACAGATACGCAGTATTTT
>TRBD1|TRBJ2-3|TRBV6-2/TRBV6-3|few
CASSYSGSGQLDTDTQYF
TGTGCCAGCAGTTACTCCGGATCGGGACAGCTAGACACAGATACGCAGTATTTT
>TRBD1|TRBJ1-2|TRBV15|NA
CATSTGTGWSYGYTF
TGTGCCACCAGCACCGGGACAGGGTGGTCCTATGGCTACACCTTC
>TRBD1|TRBJ2-3|TRBV11-2|NA
CASRTDRVGSDTQYF
TGTGCCAGCAGGACCGACAGGGTTGGTTCAGATACGCAGTATTTT
>TRBD2|TRBJ2-1|TRBV11-2|NA
CARSLAGGYNEQFF
TGTGCCCGCAGTCTAGCGGGAGGTTACAATGAGCAGTTCTTC
>NA|TRBJ2-7|TRBV5-6|NA
CASSLGPPRAQYF
TGTGCCAGCAGCTTGGGGCCCCCCAGGGCCCAGTACTTC
>NA|TRBJ2-7|TRBV28|NA
CASSPLAGTSEQYF
TGTGCCAGCAGTCCCCTGGCGGGAACTTCCGAGCAGTACTTC
>NA|TRBJ2-5|TRBV3-1|NA
CASSQERLATKETQYF
TGTGCCAGCAGCCAAGAAAGGCTAGCGACAAAAGAGACCCAGTACTTC
>NA|TRBJ2-7|TRBV4-2|NA
CASSQDGTGKGRYEQYF
TGTGCCAGCAGCCAAGACGGAACCGGGAAGGGTCGATACGAGCAGTACTTC
>NA|TRBJ2-5|TRBV9|NA
CASSAFSGLGQETQYF
TGTGCCAGCAGCGCCTTTTCGGGTCTTGGGCAAGAGACCCAGTACTTC
>NA|TRBJ2-5|TRBV6-6|NA
CASSRGTDGGTQYF
TGTGCCAGCAGCCGCGGGACAGATGGGGGGACCCAGTACTTC
>TRBD1|TRBJ2-7|TRBV5-1|few
CASSSGTGFYEQYF
TGCGCCAGCAGCTCCGGGACAGGTTTTTACGAGCAGTACTTC
>TRBD2|TRBJ2-1|TRBV12-3/TRBV12-4|few
CASSPPAGGNNEQFF
TGTGCCAGCAGTCCTCCAGCGGGGGGTAACAATGAGCAGTTCTTC
>TRBD1|TRBJ2-1|TRBV7-9|NA
CASSPSPGTGKDVQQFF
TGTGCCAGCAGCCCCTCCCCCGGGACAGGGAAGGATGTACAGCAGTTCTTC
>TRBD1|TRBJ2-7|TRBV6-2/TRBV6-3|NA
CASRRDRESYEQYF
TGTGCCAGCAGACGGGACAGGGAATCCTACGAGCAGTACTTC
>NA|TRBJ2-3|TRBV5-1|NA
CASSEGRADTQYF
TGCGCCAGCAGCGAAGGACGGGCAGATACGCAGTATTTT
>NA|TRBJ1-1|TRBV3-1|few
CASSQVMGGADVAEAFF
TGTGCCAGCAGCCAAGTTATGGGGGGGGCTGATGTAGCTGAAGCTTTCTTT
>NA|TRBJ2-7|TRBV14|NA
CASSYGLTAAQYF
TGTGCCAGCAGCTATGGACTAACTGCGGCGCAGTACTTC
>TRBD1|TRBJ2-7|TRBV9|NA
CASSVAYGTGSYEQYF
TGTGCCAGCAGCGTAGCGTACGGGACAGGAAGCTACGAGCAGTACTTC
>TRBD2|TRBJ2-3|TRBV2|NA
CASSVSSGGTDTQYF
TGTGCCAGCAGTGTGTCTAGCGGCGGCACAGATACGCAGTATTTT
>TRBD2|TRBJ2-3|TRBV6-6|NA
CASGGLAGSNTQYF
TGTGCCTCCGGTGGACTAGCGGGATCAAATACGCAGTATTTT
>NA|TRBJ1-1|TRBV5-1|NA
CASSLDEGWTEAFF
TGCGCCAGCAGCTTGGATGAGGGGTGGACTGAAGCTTTCTTT
>NA|TRBJ1-2|TRBV7-2|few
CASSLPDSYGYTF
TGTGCCAGCAGCCTTCCGGACAGCTATGGCTACACCTTC
>NA|TRBJ1-1|TRBV29-1|NA
CSVRLHTEAFF
TGCAGCGTTCGTCTTCACACTGAAGCTTTCTTT
>TRBD2|TRBJ2-7|TRBV6-5|NA
CVSNAGETSYEQYF
TGTGTCTCTAATGCGGGAGAAACCTCCTACGAGCAGTACTTC
>NA|TRBJ2-7|TRBV20-1|few
CSAQTETVSYEQYF
TGCAGTGCTCAGACAGAAACAGTCTCCTACGAGCAGTACTTC
>TRBD1|TRBJ1-1|TRBV27|NA
CASSTPGTGGSEAFF
TGTGCCAGCAGTACCCCCGGGACAGGAGGGTCTGAAGCTTTCTTT
>TRBD1|TRBJ1-1|TRBV6-2/TRBV6-3|NA
CASSYTGQGATEAFF
TGTGCCAGCAGTTACACAGGACAGGGGGCGACTGAAGCTTTCTTT
>TRBD1|TRBJ1-1|TRBV7-9|NA
CASSSAGTGGTEAFF
TGTGCCAGCAGCTCAGCCGGGACAGGGGGAACTGAAGCTTTCTTT
>NA|TRBJ2-1|TRBV12-3/TRBV12-4|NA
CASILSGSYNEQFF
TGTGCCAGCATTTTAAGTGGCTCCTACAATGAGCAGTTCTTC
>TRBD2|TRBJ2-5|TRBV4-1|many
CASSQWGGPETQYF
TGCGCCAGCAGCCAATGGGGGGGACCAGAGACCCAGTACTTC
>TRBD1|TRBJ1-2|TRBV20-1|NA
CSAGATGQGLYGYTF
TGCAGTGCTGGAGCCACGGGACAGGGTCTCTATGGCTACACCTTC
>NA|TRBJ1-2|TRBV29-1|few
CSEDSNGYTF
TGCAGCGAGGACAGTAATGGCTACACCTTC
>TRBD1|TRBJ2-7|TRBV7-9|NA
CASSSRQGLSSYEQYF
TGTGCCAGCAGCTCCCGACAGGGGTTAAGCTCCTACGAGCAGTACTTC
>NA|TRBJ2-5|TRBV7-6|NA
CASSEARRSRTQYF
TGTGCCAGCAGCGAAGCCAGGCGTTCACGGACCCAGTACTTC
>NA|TRBJ2-7|TRBV6-5|NA
CASSYDQGNCEQYF
TGCGCCAGCAGTTACGACCAGGGGAACTGCGAGCAGTACTTC
>TRBD2|TRBJ2-2|TRBV20-1|few
CSVRLAGATGELFF
TGCAGTGTTCGACTAGCGGGAGCAACCGGGGAGCTGTTTTTT
>NA|TRBJ2-1|TRBV11-1|few
CASGLGGNEQFF
TGTGCCAGCGGCTTAGGGGGCAATGAGCAGTTCTTC
>NA|TRBJ2-7|TRBV29-1|many
CSVEDKSGGAYEQYF
TGCAGCGTTGAAGATAAGTCAGGAGGAGCCTACGAGCAGTACTTC